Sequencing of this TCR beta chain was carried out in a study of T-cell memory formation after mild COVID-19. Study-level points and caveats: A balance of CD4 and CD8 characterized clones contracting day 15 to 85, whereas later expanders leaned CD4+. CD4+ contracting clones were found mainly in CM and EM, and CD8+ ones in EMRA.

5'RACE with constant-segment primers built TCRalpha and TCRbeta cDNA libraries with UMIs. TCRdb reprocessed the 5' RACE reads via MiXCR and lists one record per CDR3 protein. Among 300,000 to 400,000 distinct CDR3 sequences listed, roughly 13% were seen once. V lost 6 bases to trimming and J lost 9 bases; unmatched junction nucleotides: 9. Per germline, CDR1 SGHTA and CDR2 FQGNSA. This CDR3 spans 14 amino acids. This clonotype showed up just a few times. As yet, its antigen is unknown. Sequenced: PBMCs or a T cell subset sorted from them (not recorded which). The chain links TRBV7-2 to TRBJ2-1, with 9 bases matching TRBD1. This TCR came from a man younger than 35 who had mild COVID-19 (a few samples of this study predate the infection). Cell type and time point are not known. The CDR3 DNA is TGTGCCAGCAGAACCTTTACAGGGGGCGGTGAGCAGTTCTTC. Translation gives CASRTFTGGGEQFF.